This record concerns one TCR beta chain sequence. The sample belongs to a study of blood T cell repertoires in COVID-19. At the level of the study: PBMCs, B-cell-depleted T cells, or T cells provided the cDNA or gDNA that made up the material.

Seattle's enrolled individuals joined amid active infection and were then monitored longitudinally. Original processing methods: Amplification of reference gene primers was used by the study to estimate nucleated cell counts. Assay used: immunoSEQ multiplex PCR; TCRdb lists only in-frame clones, some missing. The DNA gave D and trimming, while V, J and clone size come from that table. The table shows about 64,000 clones, with approximately 88% occurring only once. Sequenced input: peripheral blood. The receptor's source is a woman aged 55-70 years with COVID-19, enrolled during active disease.

Here the CDR3 reads CASTPSGNTIYF. The CDR3, as DNA: TGTGCCAGCACGCCCAGTGGAAACACCATATATTTT. The V gene is TRBV12-3 or TRBV12-4, the J gene TRBJ1-3; the D is unclear. V dropped 7 bases and J dropped 3 bases, with 7 bases sitting between them. This CDR3 has 12 amino acids.